A selection of T cell receptor beta chains follows, all from one sample in a study of T cell responses to AZD1222 COVID-19 vaccine. Profiled with immunoSEQ multiplex PCR; TCRdb holds only in-frame clones, not every one. Among about 89,000 clones listed, about 86% were seen once. This material consisted of peripheral blood, taken 28 days after the second AZD1222 dose. The source of these receptors is an adult who received the AZD1222 COVID-19 vaccine. Both conserved end residues are part of each CDR3. Fields, in order: D gene, clone size, J gene, V gene, CDR3 DNA, CDR3 protein. A D gene is named only where the DNA matches it firmly. Where a row states a size, it is once, few, many or the class of an expanded clone; other rows omit it.

D: -
size: -
J: TRBJ2-1
V: TRBV3-1/TRBV3-2
DNA: TGTGCCAGCAGCCGCCTGGACAATGAGCAGTTCTTC
CDR3: CASSRLDNEQFF

D: -
size: -
J: TRBJ1-1
V: TRBV2
DNA: TGTGCCAGCAGTGAAGCGGGGCAGGGTGAAGCTTTCTTT
CDR3: CASSEAGQGEAFF

D: -
size: -
J: TRBJ2-7
V: TRBV7-6
DNA: TGTGCCAGCAGCCGGGGAACTAGTTTTAACGAGCAGTACTTC
CDR3: CASSRGTSFNEQYF

D: -
size: -
J: TRBJ1-3
V: TRBV6-5
DNA: TGTGCCAGCAGCCGCGGAGCCTACTCTGGAAACACCATATATTTT
CDR3: CASSRGAYSGNTIYF

D: -
size: -
J: TRBJ2-7
V: TRBV7-8
DNA: TGTGCCAGCAGGGCGCCCGGTAACTCCTACGAGCAGTACTTC
CDR3: CASRAPGNSYEQYF

D: -
size: -
J: TRBJ2-7
V: TRBV10-3
DNA: TGTGCCATCAGTGGACAGGTAGCCTACGAGCAGTACTTC
CDR3: CAISGQVAYEQYF

D: -
size: few
J: TRBJ1-5
V: TRBV5-6
DNA: TGTGCCAGCAGCCACGGGACACATAGCAATCAGCCCCAGCATTTT
CDR3: CASSHGTHSNQPQHF

D: -
size: -
J: TRBJ2-7
V: TRBV7-9
DNA: TGTGCCAGCAGCCAAACAGGGAGTAGGTACGAGCAGTACTTC
CDR3: CASSQTGSRYEQYF

D: -
size: -
J: TRBJ2-2
V: TRBV2
DNA: TGTGCCAGCAGTGAATACCGGGGGGCGAGTACCGGGGAGCTGTTTTTT
CDR3: CASSEYRGASTGELFF

D: -
size: -
J: TRBJ2-3
V: TRBV11-2
DNA: TGTGCCAGCAGCACCCTCCCTCAAGCAGATACGCAGTATTTT
CDR3: CASSTLPQADTQYF

D: TRBD1
size: -
J: TRBJ1-2
V: TRBV7-2
DNA: TGTGCCAGCAGCTTAGGAGGACAGGGCGTTAACTATGGCTACACCTTC
CDR3: CASSLGGQGVNYGYTF

D: -
size: -
J: TRBJ1-5
V: TRBV3-1/TRBV3-2
DNA: TGTGCCAGCAGCCAGCAGACAGGCAATCAGCCCCAGCATTTT
CDR3: CASSQQTGNQPQHF

D: -
size: -
J: TRBJ1-4
V: TRBV10-1
DNA: TGCGCCAGCCAGAAACAGGGCCTCGGCGAAAAACTGTTTTTT
CDR3: CASQKQGLGEKLFF

D: TRBD1
size: -
J: TRBJ2-7
V: TRBV10-2
DNA: TGCGCCAGCAGTCGGGACAGCGTGAAGTTCTACGAGCAGTACTTC
CDR3: CASSRDSVKFYEQYF

D: -
size: -
J: TRBJ2-2
V: TRBV4-3
DNA: TGCGCCAGCAGCCAAGAGCCCCCGGCTAGCCTTGGGGCCGGGGAGCTGTTTTTT
CDR3: CASSQEPPASLGAGELFF

D: -
size: -
J: TRBJ2-7
V: TRBV6-5
DNA: TGTGCCAGCAGTTCCAATGTGGGAGCGGTCTACGAGCAGTACTTC
CDR3: CASSSNVGAVYEQYF

D: TRBD1
size: -
J: TRBJ2-7
V: TRBV28
DNA: TGTGCCAGCACGGACAGGGACTACGAGCAGTACTTC
CDR3: CASTDRDYEQYF

D: -
size: -
J: TRBJ1-6
V: TRBV11-2
DNA: TGTGCCAGCAGCTTATTTAGGGGCAGCTCCTATAATTCACCCCTCCACTTT
CDR3: CASSLFRGSSYNSPLHF

D: -
size: once
J: TRBJ2-4
V: TRBV5-1
DNA: TGCGCCAGCAGCTTGGAAGGGGGGGCCCTCGTGGACATTCAGTACTTC
CDR3: CASSLEGGALVDIQYF

D: -
size: few
J: TRBJ1-5
V: TRBV12-3/TRBV12-4
DNA: TGTGCCAGCAGCGGGGGAGGAAATCAGCCCCAGCATTTT
CDR3: CASSGGGNQPQHF

D: TRBD1
size: -
J: TRBJ2-2
V: TRBV19
DNA: TGTGCCAGTAGTATTAACAGGGGGCGGACCGGGGAGCTGTTTTTT
CDR3: CASSINRGRTGELFF

D: -
size: once
J: TRBJ2-7
V: TRBV18
DNA: TGTGCCAGCTCACCGACACGGCCCTACGAGCAGTACTTC
CDR3: CASSPTRPYEQYF

D: -
size: -
J: TRBJ2-7
V: TRBV21-1
DNA: TGTGCCAGCAGCCTCGACTACGAGCAGTACTTC
CDR3: CASSLDYEQYF

D: TRBD2
size: -
J: TRBJ2-2
V: TRBV2
DNA: TGTGCCAGCAGTGCTGTCAGGTCTAGCGGGGGGTCCCTGAACACCGGGGAGCTGTTTTTT
CDR3: CASSAVRSSGGSLNTGELFF

D: -
size: few
J: TRBJ1-5
V: TRBV15
DNA: TGTGCCACCAGCAAAACTCCCGCAGGGCACAATCAGCCCCAGCATTTT
CDR3: CATSKTPAGHNQPQHF

D: -
size: -
J: TRBJ2-7
V: TRBV28
DNA: TGTGCCAGCAGTGTACTCGGCTACGAGCAGTACTTC
CDR3: CASSVLGYEQYF

D: TRBD1
size: -
J: TRBJ1-5
V: TRBV19
DNA: TGTGCCAGTAGTATAACAGGGGATCAGCCCCAGCATTTT
CDR3: CASSITGDQPQHF

D: -
size: -
J: TRBJ2-7
V: TRBV18
DNA: TGTGCCGGCTCACCTTCCCCTGATTACTCCTACGAGCAGTACTTC
CDR3: CAGSPSPDYSYEQYF

D: TRBD1
size: -
J: TRBJ1-1
V: TRBV27
DNA: TGTGCCAGCAGGGACAGGGGGCTTTCTGAAGCTTTCTTT
CDR3: CASRDRGLSEAFF

D: TRBD2
size: -
J: TRBJ2-1
V: TRBV9
DNA: TGTGCCAGCAGCGTAGCGACTAGCGGGAATAATGAGCAGTTCTTC
CDR3: CASSVATSGNNEQFF

D: -
size: -
J: TRBJ2-7
V: TRBV25-1
DNA: TGTGCCAGCAGTGAAATAACAGGGTATGGCTACGAGCAGTACTTC
CDR3: CASSEITGYGYEQYF

D: TRBD2
size: -
J: TRBJ2-2
V: TRBV7-6
DNA: TGTGCCAGCAGTTTCTACGGGACTAGCGGGAACACCGGGGAGCTGTTTTTT
CDR3: CASSFYGTSGNTGELFF

D: TRBD1
size: -
J: TRBJ1-2
V: TRBV28
DNA: TGTGCCAGCAGTCTCGCCCTGACAGGGGGCTATGGCTACACCTTC
CDR3: CASSLALTGGYGYTF

D: -
size: -
J: TRBJ2-7
V: TRBV28
DNA: TGTGCCAGCACTCAAGACCGGGACGAGCAGTACTTC
CDR3: CASTQDRDEQYF

D: -
size: -
J: TRBJ1-2
V: TRBV9
DNA: TGTGCCAGCAGTAAGGGGGGGAGTGGTAACAACTATGGCTACACCTTC
CDR3: CASSKGGSGNNYGYTF

D: TRBD1
size: once
J: TRBJ1-2
V: TRBV28
DNA: TGTGCCAGCAGTTCGCCCCCTACAGGGGTGGGATCTGGCTACACCTTC
CDR3: CASSSPPTGVGSGYTF

D: TRBD2
size: -
J: TRBJ2-3
V: TRBV7-2
DNA: TGTGCCAGCAGCTTTTCAGCGGGGGCGCAGTATACGCAGTATTTT
CDR3: CASSFSAGAQYTQYF

D: -
size: -
J: TRBJ2-2
V: TRBV7-9
DNA: TGTGCCAGCAGCCGGAGTTCGCAGGGGGGTCCCGGGGGCACCGGGGAGCTGTTTTTT
CDR3: CASSRSSQGGPGGTGELFF

D: -
size: -
J: TRBJ2-3
V: TRBV10-1
DNA: TGCGCCAGCAGTGAGTCTTCGGACACAGATACGCAGTATTTT
CDR3: CASSESSDTDTQYF

D: TRBD1
size: -
J: TRBJ1-1
V: TRBV2
DNA: TGTGCCAGCAGCGGCCACAGGGGCCGGACTGAAGCTTTCTTT
CDR3: CASSGHRGRTEAFF

D: -
size: -
J: TRBJ1-6
V: TRBV7-2
DNA: TGTGCCAGCAGCGCGATACGTAATTCACCCCTCCACTTT
CDR3: CASSAIRNSPLHF